The 30 T cell receptor beta chains presented below share a single source sample, sequenced in a study of blood T cell repertoires in COVID-19. Only in-frame clones appear in the TCRdb table, and some are missing; sequencing was by immunoSEQ multiplex PCR. This repertoire shows 250,000 to 300,000 clones, around four fifths found once; its top ten account for roughly 5%. Sequenced material: peripheral blood. These receptors all come from a man at least 80 years old with acute or convalescent COVID-19.

Note on this clone: Its ends do not fully match the called genes, so a read error is possible. J is TRBJ2-7 and V is TRBV27; no definite D call. The CDR3 contains 11 residues. Germline assignment: CDR1 MNHEY and CDR2 SMNVEV (reference sequence). The CDR3 sequence is CASSSTTHPHF. CDR3 nucleotide sequence: TGTGCCAGCAGTTCAACTACGCACCCTCACTTC.

This sequence joins TRBV6-6 and TRBJ2-3, with 8 bases identical to TRBD2. Germline V gene lookup returns CDR1 MNHNY and CDR2 SVGAGI (reference sequence). The CDR3 totals 16 residues. With 1 base clipped from V and 4 bases from J, the junction kept 7 bases outside the gene matches. The CDR3 nucleotides read TGTGCCAGCAGTTACTTTTTCCGGGAGGGCCCAGATACGCAGTATTTT. Its translation is CASSYFFREGPDTQYF.

The CDR3 loop is CASSQEPTGGDTEAFF. In nucleotides, the CDR3 is TGTGCCAGCAGCCAAGAGCCGACAGGGGGAGACACTGAAGCTTTCTTT. The chain is built from TRBV4-2 and TRBJ1-1, with 9 bases identical to TRBD1. J gave up 3 bases and V 0 bases, and 5 bases lay outside the gene matches. The germline CDR1 and CDR2 sequences are LGHNA and YNFKEQ. This CDR3 has 16 residues.

The count of this clone is one. V usage is TRBV12-3 or TRBV12-4 and J usage is TRBJ2-7, with D uncertain. There are 11 residues in the CDR3. V lost 3 bases, J lost 3 bases, and 3 bases lay in between. As DNA, the CDR3 is TGTGCCAGCAGTTTTCTCTACGAGCAGTACTTC. This codes for CASSFLYEQYF.

The CDR3 sequence is CASSRTVTGALSSDTQYF. CDR3 sequence (DNA): TGTGCCAGCTCACGAACCGTCACAGGGGCCCTGTCCTCAGATACGCAGTATTTT. J is TRBJ2-3 and V is TRBV18; 7 nucleotides align to TRBD1. V gave up 4 bases and J gave up 4 bases; unmatched junction bases: 17. The CDR3 runs to 18 residues. Per the germline V gene, CDR1 is KGHSH and CDR2 is LQKENI.

The V gene is TRBV4-1, the J gene TRBJ2-5; 10 bases map to TRBD1. The CDR3 is made up of 17 amino acids. Germline V gene lookup returns CDR1 MGHRA and CDR2 YSYEKL. V lost 4 bases, J lost 1 base, and 9 bases stayed unmatched. The CDR3: CASSLQSGQGGQETQYF. In nucleotides, the CDR3 is TGCGCCAGCAGCCTACAGTCTGGACAGGGGGGCCAAGAGACCCAGTACTTC.

The chain links TRBV2 to TRBJ1-2, with D uncertain. The CDR3 sequence is 14 residues long. The V end lost 6 bases, the J end lost 8 bases, and 19 bases lay between the germline ends. Per the germline V gene, CDR1 is SNHLY and CDR2 is FYNNEI. The CDR3 is CASRYLASSQGYTF. CDR3 nucleotide sequence: TGTGCCAGCAGATATCTGGCCTCTTCGCAGGGCTACACCTTC.

V gene TRBV30 combines with J gene TRBJ1-4, with D possibly TRBD1 on 5 matching bases. This CDR3 spans 15 amino acids. Trimming left V 4 bases short and J 7 bases short, with 19 bases between. In germline, CDR1 is GTSNPN, CDR2 SVGIG (reference sequence). CDR3 in DNA: TGTGCCTGGATGGACGGGCCGCGGGGGGGTGAAAAACTGTTTTTT. Residues: CAWMDGPRGGEKLFF.

The J gene is TRBJ1-1, the V gene TRBV4-1; D is perhaps TRBD1 (5 bases). V was pared by 2 bases and J by 4 bases, with 14 bases between. CDR3 length: 15 amino acids. The V gene's germline CDR1 is MGHRA and CDR2 YSYEKL. The CDR3 DNA follows: TGCGCCAGCAGCCAAAGGCGGGGGGGGAGCACTGAAGCTTTCTTT. Translation gives CASSQRRGGSTEAFF.

This clone was counted between two and nine times. V and J are TRBV12-3 or TRBV12-4 and TRBJ2-7, with 7 positions matching TRBD1. The CDR3 sequence is 12 residues long. V shed 5 bases and J 6 bases; nucleotides not matched to a gene: 4. The CDR3 reads CASSLTGSEQYF. DNA of the CDR3: TGTGCCAGCAGTCTGACAGGGAGCGAGCAGTACTTC.

This chain links TRBV10-3 with TRBJ1-6, with 8 bases lining up with TRBD1. The V and J ends lost 10 bases and 7 bases, in that order; junction bases with no gene match: 9. The CDR3 contains 14 residues. Germline V gene sequence: CDR1 ENHRY, CDR2 SYGVKD. For the CDR3, the DNA is TGTGCCACTAGAGGACAGGGAAAGAATTCACCCCTCCACTTT. Translation: CATRGQGKNSPLHF.

This clone was observed a single time. The chain joins TRBV18 to TRBJ2-1, with 7 bases aligning to TRBD1. This CDR3 contains 15 residues. CDR1 is KGHSH and CDR2 is LQKENI in the germline V gene. The ends lost 1 base at V and 0 bases at J; junction bases unmatched: 0. CDR3 coding DNA: TGTGCCAGCTCACCACGACAGGGCTCCTACAATGAGCAGTTCTTC. Translated: CASSPRQGSYNEQFF.

The chain recombines TRBV3-1 (or the pseudogene TRBV3-2) with TRBJ2-1; the match to TRBD2 covers 8 bases. The CDR3 has 15 amino acids. V lost 5 bases to trimming and J lost 0 bases; unmatched junction nucleotides: 3. Germline CDR1 reads LGHDT; CDR2 reads YNNKEL (reference sequence). Here the CDR3 DNA reads TGTGCCAGCAGCGATAGCGGGGTCTCCTACAATGAGCAGTTCTTC. It encodes CASSDSGVSYNEQFF.

The V call is TRBV30, the J call TRBJ2-7, with a possible D match to TRBD2 (5 bases). Germline lookup yields CDR1 GTSNPN and CDR2 SVGIG (reference sequence). V gave up 3 bases and J gave up 3 bases, with 9 bases separating them. This CDR3 is 12 amino acids long. The CDR3 region has the DNA TGTGCCTGGAGGCCGGGAAACTACGAGCAGTACTTC. Its translation: CAWRPGNYEQYF.

The chain joins TRBV30 to TRBJ1-4; D may be TRBD1 (6 bases). This CDR3 region has 15 residues. V was pared by 1 base and J by 5 bases, with 14 bases between. The germline V gene encodes CDR1 GTSNPN and CDR2 SVGIG (reference sequence). The CDR3 sequence: CAWSGTGYLNEKLFF. The CDR3 DNA reads TGTGCCTGGAGTGGTACAGGGTACTTGAATGAAAAACTGTTTTTT.

The chain employs TRBV7-9 and TRBJ1-5, with 8 nucleotides matching TRBD1. Germline assignment: CDR1 SEHNR and CDR2 FQNEAQ (reference sequence). V lost 6 bases to trimming and J lost 2 bases; unmatched junction nucleotides: 6. CDR3 length equals 15 residues. In nucleotides, the CDR3 is TGTGCCAGCAGTCCGGACAGGGTCGGCAATCAGCCCCAGCATTTT. This encodes CASSPDRVGNQPQHF.

The rearrangement joins TRBV4-2 to TRBJ2-6; D might be TRBD2 (6 bases). Trimming took off 0 bases at V and 2 bases at J, with 11 bases between the two ends. Germline V gene lookup returns CDR1 LGHNA and CDR2 YNFKEQ. The length of the CDR3 is 17 residues. For the CDR3, the DNA is TGTGCCAGCAGCCAAGATCTTTCGGGAGCTGGGGCCAACGTCCTGACTTTC. Its translation is CASSQDLSGAGANVLTF.

This chain uses TRBV3-1 (or the pseudogene TRBV3-2) with TRBJ1-1; D gene uncertain. CDR1 and CDR2 from the germline V gene are LGHDT and YNNKEL (reference sequence). The CDR3 is 14 residues long. V was clipped by 1 base and J by 4 bases, with 10 bases between them. The DNA of the CDR3 is TGTGCCAGCAGCCAAGGATCGGGTACCACTGAAGCTTTCTTT. It translates to CASSQGSGTTEAFF.

The CDR3 region has the DNA TGTGCCAGCAGCCAAGAGCTCCGGGACAGCTATGGCTACACCTTC. Protein sequence: CASSQELRDSYGYTF. This chain uses TRBV3-1 (or the pseudogene TRBV3-2) with TRBJ1-2; the match to TRBD1 covers 7 bases. The CDR3 is 15 residues long. The germline CDR1 and CDR2 sequences are LGHDT and YNNKEL (reference sequence). Trimming at V came to 0 bases and at J to 4 bases, leaving 5 bases not matched to a gene.

This chain joins TRBV7-9 and TRBJ2-1, with D perhaps TRBD1 (6 bases). Trimming shortened V by 2 bases and J by 8 bases, and 19 bases separated the two germline ends. Germline V gene data show CDR1 as SEHNR and CDR2 as FQNEAQ (reference sequence). CDR3 size: 16 residues. In nucleotides, the CDR3 is TGTGCCAGCAGCTTAAGCAGGGGCGGCGGACACGATGAGCAGTTCTTC. This translates into CASSLSRGGGHDEQFF.

This clone has only a few counts. V gene TRBV2 combines with J gene TRBJ1-5, with D unclear. The CDR3 loop spans 15 amino acids. The germline V gene has CDR1 SNHLY and CDR2 FYNNEI. Trimming stripped 1 base from V and 4 bases from J, with 11 bases between. The CDR3 DNA reads as TGTGCCAGCAGTGAAGGAGGGTTGGGAAATCAGCCCCAGCATTTT. Its protein is CASSEGGLGNQPQHF. Using reference TRBV2 and TRBJ1-5 for the parts outside the CDR3, the full variable domain is EPEVTQTPSHQVTQMGQEVILRCVPISNHLYFYWYRQILGQKVEFLVSFYNNEISEKSEIFDDQFSVERPDGSNFTLKIRSTKLEDSAMYFCASSEGGLGNQPQHFGDGTRLSIL.

In DNA, the CDR3 is TGTGCCAGCAGCTTGTGGGTAGCGGGCTCCTACGAGCAGTACTTC. It is translated as CASSLWVAGSYEQYF. The gene calls are TRBV5-4 and TRBJ2-7, with 7 bases fitting TRBD2. The CDR3 length is 15 residues. Germline loops: CDR1 SGHNT, CDR2 YYREEE (reference sequence). Trimming removed 1 base from V and 0 bases from J; junction bases left unmatched: 4.

V usage is TRBV14 and J usage is TRBJ2-2, with 7 bases matching TRBD1. J was trimmed by 6 bases and V by 3 bases; bases with no gene match: 10. CDR3 size: 16 residues. CDR1 SGHDN and CDR2 FVKESK come from the germline V gene. The CDR3 sequence: CASSHDRVLGAGELFF. Here the CDR3 DNA reads TGTGCCAGCAGCCATGACAGGGTCCTGGGGGCCGGGGAGCTGTTTTTT. The full variable domain, rest sourced from reference TRBV14 and TRBJ2-2, is EAGVTQFPSHSVIEKGQTVTLRCDPISGHDNLYWYRRVMGKEIKFLLHFVKESKQDESGMPNNRFLAERTGGTYSTLKVQPAELEDSGVYFCASSHDRVLGAGELFFGEGSRLTVL.

The V gene is TRBV19, the J gene TRBJ2-5; 7 bases are shared with TRBD2. This CDR3 is 13 amino acids long. V was pared by 5 bases and J by 4 bases, with 4 bases of the junction left unmatched. Germline lookup yields CDR1 LNHDA and CDR2 SQIVND (reference sequence). CDR3 in DNA: TGTGCCAGTAGTCAGCCGGGAGGAGAGACCCAGTACTTC. Translating gives CASSQPGGETQYF.

This sequence joins TRBV5-1 and TRBJ2-1, with TRBD1 matching 8 bases. The J segment lost 12 bases and the V segment lost 4 bases, leaving 9 bases of the junction unmatched. The CDR3 is made up of 13 amino acids. Germline V gene data show CDR1 as SGHRS and CDR2 as YFSETQ. CDR3 in amino acids: CASSDPPGTGQFF. The CDR3 DNA is TGCGCCAGCAGCGACCCGCCCGGGACAGGGCAGTTCTTC. Full variable domain (rest looked up from reference TRBV5-1 and TRBJ2-1): KAGVTQTPRYLIKTRGQQVTLSCSPISGHRSVSWYQQTPGQGLQFLFEYFSETQRNKGNFPGRFSGRQFSNSRSEMNVSTLELGDSALYLCASSDPPGTGQFFGPGTRLTVL.

The rearrangement uses TRBV6-5 and TRBJ1-1; D gene ambiguous. Germline CDR1 and CDR2: MNHEY and SVGAGI. This CDR3 has 15 residues. Trimming removed 0 bases from V and 4 bases from J, with 12 bases in between. The CDR3 DNA reads TGTGCCAGCAGTTACTCTCGGGGTGAGGCCACTGAAGCTTTCTTT. It encodes CASSYSRGEATEAFF.

This clone was seen a handful of times. The genes are TRBV19 and TRBJ1-4; no clear D gene. The CDR3 runs to 11 residues. Germline lookup yields CDR1 LNHDA and CDR2 SQIVND (reference sequence). Trimming took 5 bases from V and 8 from J, leaving 6 bases between them. CDR3 DNA: TGTGCCAGTAGTGTGCAGGAAAAACTGTTTTTT. This sequence encodes CASSVQEKLFF.

The rearrangement uses TRBV4-1 and TRBJ1-1; D is ambiguous. This CDR3 has 17 residues. Trimming took off 1 base at V and 0 bases at J, with 15 bases between the two ends. The germline CDR1 and CDR2 sequences are MGHRA and YSYEKL. DNA for the CDR3: TGCGCCAGCAGCCAAGGCGTTACGGGGAAGATGAACACTGAAGCTTTCTTT. Its protein is CASSQGVTGKMNTEAFF.

This chain's CDR3 is CASSQVGGTAFF. The CDR3, as DNA: TGTGCCAGCAGCCAAGTAGGGGGCACGGCTTTCTTT. This chain links TRBV3-1 (or the pseudogene TRBV3-2) with TRBJ1-1, with 7 bases aligning to TRBD1. The J segment lost 11 bases and the V segment lost 1 base, leaving 4 bases of the junction unmatched. Germline V gene lookup returns CDR1 LGHDT and CDR2 YNNKEL (reference sequence). This CDR3 is 12 amino acids long.

The chain employs TRBV29-1 and TRBJ2-7; 7 bases are shared with TRBD1. V was clipped by 6 bases and J by 1 base; unmatched bases: 3. Germline lookup yields CDR1 SQVTM and CDR2 ANQGSEA. The CDR3 runs 12 residues. The CDR3 spells CSVGDSSYEQYF. As DNA, the CDR3 is TGCAGCGTCGGGGACAGTTCCTACGAGCAGTACTTC.